This paragraph covers one T cell receptor beta chain sequence. What it binds is not known. Every HIV-positive participant received treatment in the United States. There were roughly 0.9-11 million cryopreserved PBMC in the samples before DNA extraction. Samples were assayed with immunoSEQ v3.0 at survey level. TCRdb's table, derived via immunoSEQ multiplex PCR, lists solely in-frame clones and lacks some. The sample carries under 25,000 clones, around three quarters recorded once. These data are taken from a study of long-term antiretroviral therapy in people with HIV. Whole-study results and caveats: Repertoires in HIV (unlike those of controls) had narrower CDR3 length ranges. ART preceded a rise in diversity that nonetheless stayed lower than in transplant donor controls.

This receptor was identified in a middle-aged woman with HIV. Sequenced here: unsorted PBMCs, sampled 0.5 years after starting antiretroviral therapy.

CDR3 DNA: TGTGCCACCAGCAGAGAAAGTGCAGGGGAAAACTACGAGCAGTACTTC. Translated: CATSRESAGENYEQYF. The V and J genes are TRBV15 and TRBJ2-7; TRBD1 might be the D (6 bases). Germline CDR1 and CDR2: LNHNV and YYDKDF (reference sequence). This CDR3 is 16 amino acids long. The ends were cut back, 0 bases at V and 3 bases at J, with 15 bases in the middle.